This entry concerns a single T cell receptor beta chain. Antigen unknown. Time point specified: cycle 4 day 1 (C4D1), after 6 weeks of nivolumab. All patients relapsed after autologous stem cell transplantation, and brentuximab vedotin exposure varied. Assay used: immunoSEQ multiplex PCR; TCRdb lists only in-frame clones, some missing. The sample has tens of thousands of clones; more than 75% are singletons. Germline assignment: CDR1 SEHNR and CDR2 FQNEAQ (reference sequence). The CDR3 runs to 11 residues. V lost 3 bases and J 6 bases, leaving 5 bases between the germline ends. These data are taken from a study of PD-1 blockade in classical Hodgkin lymphoma. Study as a whole: Intravenous nivolumab at 3 mg/kg was given to patients every 2 weeks.

Study-level points and caveats: Exclusion covered patients beginning nivolumab under 1 year post-ASCT. There remain no defined causes for the repertoire differences, which possibly reflect disease activity or prior therapy. Baseline diversity in complete responders resembled that of newly diagnosed patients.

This TCR came from a human donor with classical Hodgkin lymphoma. The source was peripheral blood mononuclear cells (PBMCs), collected before the fourth cycle of nivolumab. This rearrangement joins TRBV7-9 to TRBJ1-1, with no clear D. The DNA for the CDR3 is TGTGCCAGCAGCTTTGACCCTGAAGCTTTCTTT. It translates to CASSFDPEAFF.